One sample yielded the 27 T cell receptor beta chains listed below, sequenced in a study of T cells in Graves' hyperthyroidism and ophthalmopathy. RNA transcripts served as the template for amplifying TCR beta CDR3 regions. First-round RT-PCR of the TCR CDR3 relied on the HTBI primer set. TCRdb fed the multiplex PCR reads into MiXCR, producing one record per CDR3 protein. The table lists about 510,000 distinct CDR3 sequences, 12% to 15% of them singletons. Source material: blood. These TCRs come from a woman between 40 and 50 years old with Graves' hyperthyroidism.

With respect to this clonotype: At one end, the junction sequence differs from germline, possibly due to a read error. CDR3 bases: TGCGCCAGCAGCCCGCTAGCGGGATTCCTGCAGTTCTTC. It translates to CASSPLAGFLQFF. The J gene is TRBJ2-1, the V gene TRBV2; 9 bases fit TRBD2. The length of the CDR3 is 13 residues. The germline gives CDR1 SNHLY, CDR2 FYNNEI.

The chain has TRBV6-2 or TRBV6-3 and TRBJ2-5, with 9 bases lining up with TRBD2. Trimming at V came to 6 bases and at J to 4 bases, leaving 15 bases not matched to a gene. The germline V gene encodes CDR1 MNHEY and CDR2 SVGEGT. The CDR3 sequence is 17 residues long. CDR3 sequence: CASSTPTSGPAAETQYF. CDR3 nucleotides: TGTGCCAGCAGCACCCCCACTAGCGGGCCGGCGGCAGAGACCCAGTACTTC.

This clonotype was seen repeatedly, ten times or more. The CDR3 sequence is CASSSGGGANTEAFF. The CDR3 nucleotides are TGTGCCAGCAGCTCCGGGGGTGGGGCGAACACTGAAGCTTTCTTT. The V call is TRBV7-9, the J call TRBJ1-1; possible D gene TRBD1, 5 bases. Germline CDR1 is SEHNR and CDR2 is FQNEAQ (reference sequence). Trimming took off 4 bases at V and 1 base at J, with 13 bases between the two ends. The CDR3 has 15 amino acids.

This clonotype was seen ten or more times. This chain uses TRBV24-1 with TRBJ2-1; 8 positions agree with TRBD2. This CDR3 contains 17 residues. Looked up from germline, CDR1 is KGHDR and CDR2 is SFDVKD. V lost 9 bases, J lost 0 bases, and 12 bases stayed unmatched. CDR3 bases: TGTGCCACCGGGTCACAGGGACTAGGGGGCTCCTACAATGAGCAGTTCTTC. It is translated as CATGSQGLGGSYNEQFF.

This clonotype was seen at least ten times. The chain uses TRBV5-1 and TRBJ2-7, with D uncertain. From germline, CDR1 is SGHRS and CDR2 YFSETQ. The CDR3 is 13 amino acids. Trimming took 4 bases from V and 1 from J, leaving 9 bases between them. The CDR3 DNA is TGCGCCAGCAGCCCGGAGTTTTCCTACGAGCAGTACTTC. Amino acid sequence: CASSPEFSYEQYF.

This clonotype was seen many times. The J gene is TRBJ2-1, the V gene TRBV7-6; 8 bases line up with TRBD2. With 5 bases clipped from V and 5 bases from J, the junction kept 14 bases outside the gene matches. CDR3 length: 17 residues. The V gene's germline CDR1 is SGHVS and CDR2 FNYEAQ. In DNA form, the CDR3 reads TGTGCCAGCAGCCGGGGCCGCGGGGGGCGGGTAGACAATGAGCAGTTCTTC. Amino acid sequence: CASSRGRGGRVDNEQFF.

The chain combines TRBV20-1 with TRBJ2-1; TRBD2 matches 8 bases. The CDR3 loop spans 16 amino acids. V dropped 5 bases and J dropped 0; count of bases not matched to a gene: 9. Germline-derived CDR1 and CDR2 are DFQATT and SNEGSKA (reference sequence). In DNA, the CDR3 is TGCAGTGCTGCCCTCGGGGGGGCATACTCCTACAATGAGCAGTTCTTC. This gives the protein CSAALGGAYSYNEQFF.

This clonotype was seen at least ten times. The J gene is TRBJ2-5, the V gene TRBV14; possibly TRBD2 for D (5 bases). The germline V gene encodes CDR1 SGHDN and CDR2 FVKESK. V was cut by 5 bases and J by 11 bases, with 12 bases left in between. The CDR3 sequence is 11 residues long. DNA of the CDR3: TGTGCCAGCAGCTCCGGACTTGTACAGTACTTC. Its protein product is CASSSGLVQYF.

This clonotype was counted many times. The V gene is TRBV12-3 or TRBV12-4, the J gene TRBJ2-4; the D gene could be TRBD1 or TRBD2 (5 bases each). The CDR3 contains 16 residues. Trimming pared 0 bases from V and 3 bases from J, leaving 12 bases between. CDR3: CASSLALRGGKNIQYF. As DNA, the CDR3 is TGTGCCAGCAGTTTAGCGCTTCGGGGCGGCAAAAACATTCAGTACTTC.

The chain combines TRBV6-1 with TRBJ1-6, with D maybe TRBD1 (5 bases). Between the trimmed V and J ends, which lost 8 bases and 0 bases, there was a span of 5 bases. Germline V gene data show CDR1 as MNHNS and CDR2 as SASEGT. This CDR3 comprises 13 residues. CDR3 coding DNA: TGTGCCAGCGACAGCTCCTATAATTCACCCCTCCACTTT. Amino acids: CASDSSYNSPLHF.

This chain links TRBV12-3 or TRBV12-4 with TRBJ2-3, with 11 positions matching TRBD2. The junction had 6 bases not matched to a gene; V was cut back by 6 bases and J by 4 bases. The CDR3 has 15 amino acids. The CDR3 bases are TGTGCCAGCAGCCTTAGCGGGAGGGTGTCAGATACGCAGTATTTT. As protein: CASSLSGRVSDTQYF.

This clonotype showed up many times. The chain combines TRBV6-1 with TRBJ2-1; TRBD2 agrees at 8 bases. Germline trimming cut 10 bases from V and 7 bases from J; bases unmatched to any gene: 18. This CDR3 contains 16 residues. Germline CDR1 reads MNHNS; CDR2 reads SASEGT. CDR3 loop: CATSRSGSGSLNEQFF. DNA of the CDR3: TGTGCCACCTCCCGTAGTGGGAGCGGGAGTCTTAATGAGCAGTTCTTC.

The chain carries TRBV5-6 and TRBJ1-1; TRBD1 matches at 10 bases. This CDR3 contains 15 residues. CDR1 is SGHDT and CDR2 is YYEEEE in the germline V gene. The V gene end was trimmed by 4 bases and the J gene end by 3 bases; junction bases not matched to a gene: 6. DNA for the CDR3: TGTGCCAGCAGCGAAGGACAGGGGGTTTACACTGAAGCTTTCTTT. Its translation is CASSEGQGVYTEAFF. Drawing the rest from reference TRBV5-6 and TRBJ1-1, the complete variable domain is DAGVTQSPTHLIKTRGQQVTLRCSPKSGHDTVSWYQQALGQGPQFIFQYYEEEERQRGNFPDRFSGHQFPNYSSELNVNALLLGDSALYLCASSEGQGVYTEAFFGQGTRLTVV.

Worth noting for this clonotype: A much bigger clone sits one base away, suggesting this may be a read error. The chain uses TRBV12-3 or TRBV12-4 and TRBJ1-1; D not resolved. The CDR3 length is 13 residues. The CDR3 DNA reads TGTGCCAGCGGTTTAGGAGGGCCCACGGAGGCTTTCTTT. It encodes CASGLGGPTEAFF.

The V call is TRBV27, the J call TRBJ1-2; 8 nucleotides agree with TRBD1. V shed 9 bases and J 5 bases; nucleotides not matched to a gene: 14. The length of the CDR3 is 15 residues. CDR1 is MNHEY, CDR2 SMNVEV, per germline (reference sequence). The DNA of the CDR3 is TGTGCCAGTAAACTGGACAGGGTTGTTGAGTATGGCTACACCTTC. Translation gives CASKLDRVVEYGYTF.

At least ten counts were recorded for this clonotype. The chain uses TRBV28 and TRBJ2-7, with 7 bases lining up with TRBD2. CDR3 length equals 12 residues. The J segment lost 3 bases and the V segment lost 5 bases, leaving 1 base of the junction unmatched. Germline V CDR1 and CDR2: MDHEN, SYDVKM. CDR3 in DNA: TGTGCCAGCAGTCGGGGGGACTACGAGCAGTACTTC. This gives the protein CASSRGDYEQYF.

DNA of the CDR3: TGTGCCAGCAGCTTAGCACAGCCGAACACCGGGGAGCTGTTTTTT. It encodes CASSLAQPNTGELFF. This chain connects TRBV7-9 to TRBJ2-2; the D is unclear. This CDR3 has 15 amino acids. V dropped 0 bases and J dropped 0 bases, with 5 bases sitting between them. Germline V gene lookup returns CDR1 SEHNR and CDR2 FQNEAQ (reference sequence).

The CDR3 loop reads CASSSRRTSGINTDTQYF. CDR3 nucleotide sequence: TGTGCCAGCAGCTCCCGACGGACTAGCGGGATAAACACAGATACGCAGTATTTT. The chain has TRBV7-2 and TRBJ2-3; 12 bases fit TRBD2. The CDR3 runs to 18 residues. With 4 bases clipped from V and 2 bases from J, the junction kept 10 bases outside the gene matches. Germline V gene lookup returns CDR1 SGHTA and CDR2 FQGNSA.

This clonotype was observed many times. The chain links TRBV5-1 to TRBJ2-7; no clear D. The length of the CDR3 is 15 residues. The V gene lost 2 bases and the J gene lost 3 bases, with 15 bases spanning the gap. The germline gives CDR1 SGHRS, CDR2 YFSETQ. The CDR3: CASSLGAGSSYEQYF. The CDR3 region has the DNA TGCGCCAGCAGCTTAGGAGCAGGTAGCAGCTACGAGCAGTACTTC. Complete variable domain (other parts from reference TRBV5-1 and TRBJ2-7): KAGVTQTPRYLIKTRGQQVTLSCSPISGHRSVSWYQQTPGQGLQFLFEYFSETQRNKGNFPGRFSGRQFSNSRSEMNVSTLELGDSALYLCASSLGAGSSYEQYFGPGTRLTVT.

This clonotype was counted at least ten times. This chain links TRBV5-1 with TRBJ2-1, with TRBD2 matching over 9 bases. Germline CDR1 SGHRS, CDR2 YFSETQ. V dropped 0 bases and J dropped 9; count of bases not matched to a gene: 10. CDR3 length: 16 amino acids. As DNA, the CDR3 is TGCGCCAGCAGCTTGGAGGGCGGGACTAGCTTCGGTGAGCAGTTCTTC. This gives the protein CASSLEGGTSFGEQFF.

This clonotype was observed at least ten times. J is TRBJ2-2 and V is TRBV3-1, with D perhaps matching TRBD2 (6 bases). Germline loops: CDR1 LGHDT, CDR2 YNNKEL (reference sequence). This CDR3 has 14 amino acids. The ends were cut back, 4 bases at V and 2 bases at J, with 8 bases in the middle. The DNA for the CDR3 is TGTGCCAGCAGCCGACTAGGAAACACCGGGGAGCTGTTTTTT. Translated: CASSRLGNTGELFF.

This clonotype was recorded many times. This sequence joins TRBV18 and TRBJ2-1; 8 bases are shared with TRBD2. CDR1 and CDR2 from the germline V gene are KGHSH and LQKENI. The trim removed 3 bases at V and 4 bases at J, leaving 8 bases unmatched. The CDR3 has 16 amino acids. The CDR3 loop reads CASSPPGGEAYNEQFF. CDR3 nucleotide sequence: TGTGCCAGCTCACCTCCGGGGGGGGAGGCATACAATGAGCAGTTCTTC.

This clonotype was detected a few times. The chain carries TRBV11-1 and TRBJ1-2, with D unclear. Germline assignment: CDR1 SGHAT and CDR2 FQDESV (reference sequence). The CDR3 runs to 13 residues. The V and J ends lost 3 bases and 7 bases respectively, with 12 bases between them. CDR3 region: CASSLGGPGGYTF. The CDR3 nucleotides are TGTGCCAGCAGCTTGGGAGGTCCCGGTGGCTACACCTTC.

Ten or more counts support this clonotype. This sequence joins TRBV3-1 and TRBJ2-7, with TRBD2 as a possible D gene (6 bases). This CDR3 region has 16 residues. Germline CDR1 and CDR2: LGHDT and YNNKEL (reference sequence). V gave up 2 bases and J gave up 3 bases, with 17 bases separating them. DNA for the CDR3: TGTGCCAGCAGCCAACGCGCTAGCGCAACCTACTACGAGCAGTACTTC. Protein: CASSQRASATYYEQYF.

This clonotype was observed at least ten times. This rearrangement joins TRBV20-1 to TRBJ2-7, with 15 nucleotides matching TRBD2. CDR3 length equals 14 residues. V lost 7 bases to trimming and J lost 1 base; unmatched junction nucleotides: 2. Germline CDR1 is DFQATT and CDR2 is SNEGSKA (reference sequence). This CDR3 is CSVGLAGGSYEQYF. The CDR3 bases are TGCAGTGTGGGACTAGCGGGAGGTTCCTACGAGCAGTACTTC.

This clonotype showed up just a few times. The V call is TRBV12-3 or TRBV12-4, the J call TRBJ1-5; 9 bases are a match to TRBD1. With V trimmed by 6 bases and J by 8 bases, 8 bases remained unmatched. CDR3 length equals 14 residues. Here the CDR3 reads CASRVTGGQKPQHF. For the CDR3, the DNA is TGTGCCAGCAGGGTAACAGGGGGCCAGAAGCCCCAGCATTTT.

There are many counts of this clonotype. The rearrangement links TRBV30 to TRBJ1-3; D is unclear. This CDR3 is 14 amino acids long. V was cut by 3 bases and J by 0 bases, with 9 bases left in between. CDR1 is GTSNPN and CDR2 is SVGIG in the germline V gene (reference sequence). CDR3 sequence reads: CAWREGGSGNTIYF. The DNA of the CDR3 is TGTGCCTGGAGAGAGGGAGGCTCTGGAAACACCATATATTTT.